This T cell receptor beta chain was sequenced during a study of shared clonotypes between healthy human individuals. Nashville, Tennessee was home to all donors, each a Caucasian adult. Naive CD4+ cells were CD45RA-selected; the remaining cells were memory. V was clipped by 1 base and J by 4 bases, with 8 bases between them. The CDR3 is made up of 14 amino acids. CDR1 and CDR2 (germline): MNHNS, SASEGT. It was across several immunoSEQ plates that each subset's genomic DNA was evenly split. The protocol was immunoSEQ multiplex PCR, while the TCRdb copy is restricted to in-frame clones and leaves out a portion. Among approximately 700,000 clones listed, roughly 72% were seen once.

The material sequenced was memory CD4+ T cells sorted from blood. Subset defined: CD45RA-negative fraction. This receptor was obtained from a woman under 40 in good health. The genes are TRBV6-1 and TRBJ1-5; D is unresolved. The CDR3 is CASSEGAWNQPQHF. Written as DNA, the CDR3 is TGTGCCAGCAGTGAAGGGGCATGGAATCAGCCCCAGCATTTT.